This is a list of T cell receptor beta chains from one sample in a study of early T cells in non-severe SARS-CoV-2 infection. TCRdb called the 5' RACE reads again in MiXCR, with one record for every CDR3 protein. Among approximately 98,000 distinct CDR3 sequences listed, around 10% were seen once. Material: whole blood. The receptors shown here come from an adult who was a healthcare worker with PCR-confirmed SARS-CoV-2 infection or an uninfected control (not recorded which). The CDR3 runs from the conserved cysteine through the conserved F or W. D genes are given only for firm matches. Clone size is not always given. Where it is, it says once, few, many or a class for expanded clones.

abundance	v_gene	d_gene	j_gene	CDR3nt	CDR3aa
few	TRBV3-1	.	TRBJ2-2	TGTGCCAGCAGCCAAGCGTTCGGCACCGGGGAGCTGTTTTTT	CASSQAFGTGELFF
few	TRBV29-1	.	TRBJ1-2	TGCAGCGTTGAGGTGGGGGCGAGTGGCTACACCTTC	CSVEVGASGYTF
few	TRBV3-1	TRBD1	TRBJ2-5	TGTGCCAGCAGCCCTCCGGGACAGGGGACGGAGACCCAGTACTTC	CASSPPGQGTETQYF
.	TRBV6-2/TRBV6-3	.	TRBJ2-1	TGTGCCAGCAGCAATGGGGCAGGGCAGTTCTTC	CASSNGAGQFF
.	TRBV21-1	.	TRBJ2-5	TGTGCCAGCAGCACCCTCTCGAGAAGGAGGGAGGAATACCAAGAGACCCAGTACTTC	CASSTLSRRREEYQETQYF
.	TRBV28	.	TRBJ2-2	TGTGCCAGCAGTTTCTTTACAGATGGGGAGCTGTTTTTT	CASSFFTDGELFF
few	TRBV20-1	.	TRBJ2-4	TGCAGTGGCGCAGGGTTAGCCAAAAACATTCAGTACTTC	CSGAGLAKNIQYF
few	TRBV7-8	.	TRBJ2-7	TGTGCCAGCAGCTCCGGGATTTCCTACGAGCAGTACTTC	CASSSGISYEQYF
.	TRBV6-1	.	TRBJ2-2	TGTGCCAGCAGTGGAGGGGTTGCGGGCAGGGGGGAGCTGTTTTTT	CASSGGVAGRGELFF
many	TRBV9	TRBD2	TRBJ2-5	TGTGCCAGCAGCACCGGGGGGACCCAAGAGACCCAGTACTTC	CASSTGGTQETQYF
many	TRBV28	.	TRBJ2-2	TGTGCCAGCAGCCCCTCGATAGGTGGGGGGAACGGGGAGCTGTTTTTT	CASSPSIGGGNGELFF
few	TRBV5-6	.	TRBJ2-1	TGTGCCAGCAGCTTGTACCATGGGAATGAGCAGTTCTTC	CASSLYHGNEQFF
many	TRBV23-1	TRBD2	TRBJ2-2	TGCGCCAGCAGTCGAGAGACTAGCGGGAGCGGGGAGCTGTTTTTT	CASSRETSGSGELFF
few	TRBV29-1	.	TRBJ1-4	TGCAGCGCGTCGGGACACGATGAAAAACTGTTTTTT	CSASGHDEKLFF
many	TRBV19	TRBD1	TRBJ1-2	TGTGCCAGTAGTGACCGACTATCGGACAGGGAAATCTATGGCTACACCTTC	CASSDRLSDREIYGYTF
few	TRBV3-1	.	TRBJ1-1	TGTGCCAGCAGCTTTCGCGGGGGAGCTTTCTTT	CASSFRGGAFF
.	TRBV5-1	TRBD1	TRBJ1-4	TGCGCCAGCAGCGCGGGACAGGTGAACGAAAAACTGTTTTTT	CASSAGQVNEKLFF
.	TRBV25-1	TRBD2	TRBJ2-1	TGTGCCAGCAGGGAAGCGGGGAAATGGGATGAGCAGTTCTTC	CASREAGKWDEQFF
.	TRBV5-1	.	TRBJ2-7	TGCGCCAGCAGCTTCAGTTACCGTACGGGTGAGCAGTACTTC	CASSFSYRTGEQYF
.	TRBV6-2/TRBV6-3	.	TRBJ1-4	TGTGCCAGCAGTTACCCGCCCGAAAAACTGTTTTTT	CASSYPPEKLFF
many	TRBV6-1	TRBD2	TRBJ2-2	TGTGCCAGCACTAGCTACGGTAGCGGGGCCACCGGGGAGCTGTTTTTT	CASTSYGSGATGELFF
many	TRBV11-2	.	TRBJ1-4	TGTGCCAGCAGACCACAGGGAGCGCAAACAACTAATGAAAAACTGTTTTTT	CASRPQGAQTTNEKLFF
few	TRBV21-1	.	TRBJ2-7	TGTGCCAGCAGCATAGGGAACAGCTCCTACGAGCAGTACTTC	CASSIGNSSYEQYF
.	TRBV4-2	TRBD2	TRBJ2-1	TGTGCCAGCAGCCGTCCCGCGGGGGAGGGGAATGAGCAGTTCTTC	CASSRPAGEGNEQFF
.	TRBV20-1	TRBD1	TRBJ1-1	TGCAGTGCTAGAGTGATAAAACGGGACAGGGACGAAGCGGAAGCTTTCTTT	CSARVIKRDRDEAEAFF
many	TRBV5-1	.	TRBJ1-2	TGCGCCAGCAGCTTAGACGACATAAGGGGCAGCTATGGCTACACCTTC	CASSLDDIRGSYGYTF
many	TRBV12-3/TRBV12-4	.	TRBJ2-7	TGTGCCAGCAGTTTAGCGGGAAGACTAGGGGGCTACGAGCAGTACTTC	CASSLAGRLGGYEQYF
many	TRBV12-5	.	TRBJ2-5	TGTGCTAGTGGACCCGGAAGGACAGTCAACCAAGAGACCCAGTACTTC	CASGPGRTVNQETQYF
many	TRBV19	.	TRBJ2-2	TGTGCCAGCCAGGACATGAACACCGGGGAGCTGTTTTTT	CASQDMNTGELFF
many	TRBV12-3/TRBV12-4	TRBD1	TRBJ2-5	TGTGCCAGCAGTTTATATGTTTCAGGGGGCCGGGAGACCCAGTACTTC	CASSLYVSGGRETQYF
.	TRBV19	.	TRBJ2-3	TGTGCCAGTAGTCTAGCGTCGCGGACGCAGTATTTT	CASSLASRTQYF
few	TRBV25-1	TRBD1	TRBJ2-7	TGTGCCAGCAGGAACTCCGGGACAGGGCCCGAGCAGTACTTC	CASRNSGTGPEQYF
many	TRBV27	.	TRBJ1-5	TGTGCCAGCAGTCACGGTGCGGGGGGCGGGCAGCCCCAGCATTTT	CASSHGAGGGQPQHF
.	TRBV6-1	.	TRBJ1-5	TGTGCCAGCAGTCAGGCGGCTGTGGGTCAGCCCCAGCATTTT	CASSQAAVGQPQHF
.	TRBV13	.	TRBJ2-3	TGTGCCAGCAGCTTAATAGGGAAATTAGGCACAGATACGCAGTATTTT	CASSLIGKLGTDTQYF
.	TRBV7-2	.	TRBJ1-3	TGTGCCAGCAGCTTAGGGCCCGCCTCTGGAAACACCATATATTTT	CASSLGPASGNTIYF
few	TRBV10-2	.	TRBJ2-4	TGCGCCAGCAGTGAATGGGACCGCAAAAACATTCAGTACTTC	CASSEWDRKNIQYF
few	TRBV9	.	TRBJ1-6	TGTGCCAGCAGCGTGACGAGCTCCTATAATTCACCCCTCCACTTT	CASSVTSSYNSPLHF
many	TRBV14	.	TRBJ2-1	TGTGCCAGCAGCTACCGGGACCCGGCGTACAATGAGCAGTTCTTC	CASSYRDPAYNEQFF
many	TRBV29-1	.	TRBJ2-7	TGCAGCGCTGAACTGCGGGTCGCGGGCGAGCAGTACTTC	CSAELRVAGEQYF
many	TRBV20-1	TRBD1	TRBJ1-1	TGCAGTGCTAGGGGTCTGACAGGGGTGGGCACTGAAGCTTTCTTT	CSARGLTGVGTEAFF
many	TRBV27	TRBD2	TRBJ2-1	TGTGCCAGCAGTTTCGTTACTAGCGGCCCTAATGAGCAGTTCTTC	CASSFVTSGPNEQFF
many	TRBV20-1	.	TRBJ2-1	TGCAGTGCTAGAGATGGGCGGGGCAACAATGAGCAGTTCTTC	CSARDGRGNNEQFF